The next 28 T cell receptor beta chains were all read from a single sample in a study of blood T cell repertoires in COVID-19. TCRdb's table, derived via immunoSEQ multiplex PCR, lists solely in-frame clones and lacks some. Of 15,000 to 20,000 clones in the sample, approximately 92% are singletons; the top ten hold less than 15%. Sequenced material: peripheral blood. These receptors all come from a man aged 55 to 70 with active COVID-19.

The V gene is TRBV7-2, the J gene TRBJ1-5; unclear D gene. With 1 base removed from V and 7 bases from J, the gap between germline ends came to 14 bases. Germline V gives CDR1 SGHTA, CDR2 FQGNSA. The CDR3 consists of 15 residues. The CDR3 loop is CASSLVIQRMQPQHF. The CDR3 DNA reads TGTGCCAGCAGCTTAGTAATCCAGCGAATGCAGCCCCAGCATTTT.

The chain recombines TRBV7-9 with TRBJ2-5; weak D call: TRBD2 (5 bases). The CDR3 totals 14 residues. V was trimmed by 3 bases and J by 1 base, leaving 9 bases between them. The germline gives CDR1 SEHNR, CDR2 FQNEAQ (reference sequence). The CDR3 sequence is CASSFLDFQETQYF. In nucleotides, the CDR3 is TGTGCCAGCAGCTTTCTGGACTTCCAAGAGACCCAGTACTTC.

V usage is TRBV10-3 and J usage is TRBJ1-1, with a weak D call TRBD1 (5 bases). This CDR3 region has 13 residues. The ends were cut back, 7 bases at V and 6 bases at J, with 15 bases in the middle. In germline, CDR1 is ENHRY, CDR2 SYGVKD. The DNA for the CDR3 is TGTGCCATCACCCCACCCGGGGGGTCTGAAGCTTTCTTT. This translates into CAITPPGGSEAFF.

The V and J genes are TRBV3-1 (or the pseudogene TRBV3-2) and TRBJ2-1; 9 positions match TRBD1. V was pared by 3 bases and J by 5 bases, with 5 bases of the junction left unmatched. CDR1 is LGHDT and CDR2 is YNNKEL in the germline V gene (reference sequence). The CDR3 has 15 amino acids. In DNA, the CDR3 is TGTGCCAGCAGCCATCTGGACAGGGGCCACAATGAGCAGTTCTTC. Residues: CASSHLDRGHNEQFF.

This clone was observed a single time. CDR3 DNA sequence: TGTGCCAGCAGCCAAGATACGGGGGGGCCAGATACGCAGTATTTT. Residues: CASSQDTGGPDTQYF. V and J are TRBV14 and TRBJ2-3; 8 nucleotides match TRBD2. The V segment lost 0 bases and the J segment 4 bases; nucleotides outside the gene matches: 3. The CDR3 has 15 residues. Germline lookup yields CDR1 SGHDN and CDR2 FVKESK.

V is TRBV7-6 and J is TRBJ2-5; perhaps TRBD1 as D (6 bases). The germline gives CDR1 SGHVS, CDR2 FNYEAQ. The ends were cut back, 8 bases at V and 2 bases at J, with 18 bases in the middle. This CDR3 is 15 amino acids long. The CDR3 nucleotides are TGTGCCAGCCAGAGATCTCCAGGGGAACAAGAGACCCAGTACTTC. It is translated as CASQRSPGEQETQYF.

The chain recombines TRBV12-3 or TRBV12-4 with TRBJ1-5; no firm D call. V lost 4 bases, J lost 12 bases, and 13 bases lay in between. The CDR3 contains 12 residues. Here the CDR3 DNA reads TGTGCCAGCAGTTCAACCGGCGGGGACCAGCATTTT. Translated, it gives CASSSTGGDQHF.

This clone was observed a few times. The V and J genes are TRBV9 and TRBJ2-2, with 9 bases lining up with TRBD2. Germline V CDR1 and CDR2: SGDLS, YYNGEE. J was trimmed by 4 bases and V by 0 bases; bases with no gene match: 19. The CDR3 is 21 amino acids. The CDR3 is CASSVDGHGRRGGRSTGELFF. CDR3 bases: TGTGCCAGCAGCGTAGACGGGCATGGTCGGCGGGGGGGCCGTAGCACCGGGGAGCTGTTTTTT. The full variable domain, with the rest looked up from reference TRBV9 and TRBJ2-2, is DSGVTQTPKHLITATGQRVTLRCSPRSGDLSVYWYQQSLDQGLQFLIQYYNGEERAKGNILERFSAQQFPDLHSELNLSSLELGDSALYFCASSVDGHGRRGGRSTGELFFGEGSRLTVL.

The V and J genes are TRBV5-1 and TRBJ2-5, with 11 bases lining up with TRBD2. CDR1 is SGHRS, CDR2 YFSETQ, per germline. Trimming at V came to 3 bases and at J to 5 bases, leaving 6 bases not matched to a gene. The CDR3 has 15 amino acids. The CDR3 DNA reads TGCGCCAGCAGCTCACTAGCGGGAGTTGACGAGACCCAGTACTTC. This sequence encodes CASSSLAGVDETQYF.

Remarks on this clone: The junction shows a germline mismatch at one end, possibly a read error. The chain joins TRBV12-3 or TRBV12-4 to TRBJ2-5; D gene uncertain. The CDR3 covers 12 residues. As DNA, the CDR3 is TGTGCCAGCAGGCAGAGCCGAGAGGCCCAGTACTTC. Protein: CASRQSREAQYF.

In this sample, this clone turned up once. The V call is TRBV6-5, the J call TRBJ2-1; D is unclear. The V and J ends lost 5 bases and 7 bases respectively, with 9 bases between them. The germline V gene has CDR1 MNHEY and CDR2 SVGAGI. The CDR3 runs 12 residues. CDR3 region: CASSPRLNEQFF. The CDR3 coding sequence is TGTGCCAGCAGTCCTCGGTTGAATGAGCAGTTCTTC.

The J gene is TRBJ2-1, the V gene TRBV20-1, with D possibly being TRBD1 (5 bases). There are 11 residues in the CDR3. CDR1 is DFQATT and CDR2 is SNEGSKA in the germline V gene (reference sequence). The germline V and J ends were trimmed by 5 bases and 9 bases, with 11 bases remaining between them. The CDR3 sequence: CSAPKGSEQFF. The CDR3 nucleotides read TGCAGTGCTCCGAAGGGGTCTGAGCAGTTCTTC.

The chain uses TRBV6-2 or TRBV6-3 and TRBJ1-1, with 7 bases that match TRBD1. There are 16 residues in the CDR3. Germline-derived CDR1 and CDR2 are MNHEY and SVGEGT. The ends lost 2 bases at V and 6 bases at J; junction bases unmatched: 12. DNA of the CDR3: TGTGCCAGCAGTTACGGGTACAGGGGACAGTGGGCTGAAGCTTTCTTT. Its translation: CASSYGYRGQWAEAFF.

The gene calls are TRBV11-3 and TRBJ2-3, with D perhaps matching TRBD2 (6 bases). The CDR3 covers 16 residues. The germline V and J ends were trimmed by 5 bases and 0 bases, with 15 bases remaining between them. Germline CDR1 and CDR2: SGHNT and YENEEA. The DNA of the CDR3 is TGTGCCAGCAGCCTTTGGACTATGACTAGCACAGATACGCAGTATTTT. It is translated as CASSLWTMTSTDTQYF.

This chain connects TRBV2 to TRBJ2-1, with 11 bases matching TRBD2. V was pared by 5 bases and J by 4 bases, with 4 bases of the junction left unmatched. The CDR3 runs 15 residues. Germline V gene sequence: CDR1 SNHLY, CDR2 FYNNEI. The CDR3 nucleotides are TGTGCCAGCAGTCGCCTAGCGGGGGGATACAATGAGCAGTTCTTC. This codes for CASSRLAGGYNEQFF.

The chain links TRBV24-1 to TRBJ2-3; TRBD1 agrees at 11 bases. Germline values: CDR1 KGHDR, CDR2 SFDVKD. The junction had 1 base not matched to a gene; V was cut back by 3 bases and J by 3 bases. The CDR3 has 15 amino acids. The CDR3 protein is CATSDRDRGTDTQYF. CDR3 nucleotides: TGTGCCACCAGTGATCGGGACAGGGGGACAGATACGCAGTATTTT.

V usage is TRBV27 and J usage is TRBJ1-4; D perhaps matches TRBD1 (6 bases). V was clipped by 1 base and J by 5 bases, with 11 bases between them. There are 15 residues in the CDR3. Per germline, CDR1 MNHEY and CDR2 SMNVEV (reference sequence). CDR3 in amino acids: CASSLFVRGNEKLFF. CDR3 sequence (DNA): TGTGCCAGCAGTTTATTCGTCAGGGGAAATGAAAAACTGTTTTTT.

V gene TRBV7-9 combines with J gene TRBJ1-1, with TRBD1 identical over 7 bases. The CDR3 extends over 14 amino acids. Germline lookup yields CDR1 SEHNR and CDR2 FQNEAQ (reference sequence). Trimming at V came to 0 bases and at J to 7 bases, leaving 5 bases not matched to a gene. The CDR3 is CASSLAVRGVEAFF. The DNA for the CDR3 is TGTGCCAGCAGCTTAGCGGTCAGGGGGGTTGAAGCTTTCTTT.

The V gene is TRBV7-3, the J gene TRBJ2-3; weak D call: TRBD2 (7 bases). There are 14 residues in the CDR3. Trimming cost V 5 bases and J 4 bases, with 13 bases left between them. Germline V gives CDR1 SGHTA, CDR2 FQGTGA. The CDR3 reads CASSMWGGADTQYF. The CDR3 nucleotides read TGTGCCAGCAGCATGTGGGGGGGCGCAGATACGCAGTATTTT.

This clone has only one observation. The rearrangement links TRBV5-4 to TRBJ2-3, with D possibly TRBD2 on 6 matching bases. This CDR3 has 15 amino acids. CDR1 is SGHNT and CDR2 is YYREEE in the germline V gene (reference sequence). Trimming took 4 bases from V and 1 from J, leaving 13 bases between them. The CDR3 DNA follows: TGTGCCAGCAGCCCCCTCACGGGGGGCACAGATACGCAGTATTTT. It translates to CASSPLTGGTDTQYF. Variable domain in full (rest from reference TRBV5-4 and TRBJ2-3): ETGVTQSPTHLIKTRGQQVTLRCSSQSGHNTVSWYQQALGQGPQFIFQYYREEENGRGNFPPRFSGLQFPNYSSELNVNALELDDSALYLCASSPLTGGTDTQYFGPGTRLTVL.

CDR3: CASSISPGTEAFF. The CDR3 nucleotides are TGTGCCAGTAGTATATCCCCCGGGACTGAAGCTTTCTTT. V usage is TRBV19 and J usage is TRBJ1-1; D unresolved. Trimming removed 2 bases at V and 5 bases at J, with 9 bases between. The CDR3 loop spans 13 amino acids. Germline V gene lookup returns CDR1 LNHDA and CDR2 SQIVND (reference sequence).

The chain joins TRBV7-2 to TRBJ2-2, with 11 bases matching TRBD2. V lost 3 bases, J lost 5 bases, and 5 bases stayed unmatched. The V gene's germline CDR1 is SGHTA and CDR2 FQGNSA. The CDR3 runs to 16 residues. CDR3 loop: CASSFSGGAGTGELFF. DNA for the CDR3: TGTGCCAGCAGCTTTAGCGGGGGGGCCGGGACCGGGGAGCTGTTTTTT.

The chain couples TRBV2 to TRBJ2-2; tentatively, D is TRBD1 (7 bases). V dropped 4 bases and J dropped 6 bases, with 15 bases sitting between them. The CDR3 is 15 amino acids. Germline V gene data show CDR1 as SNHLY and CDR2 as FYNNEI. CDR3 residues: CASSVLRGVAGELFF. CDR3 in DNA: TGTGCCAGCAGTGTCCTCAGGGGGGTCGCCGGGGAGCTGTTTTTT.

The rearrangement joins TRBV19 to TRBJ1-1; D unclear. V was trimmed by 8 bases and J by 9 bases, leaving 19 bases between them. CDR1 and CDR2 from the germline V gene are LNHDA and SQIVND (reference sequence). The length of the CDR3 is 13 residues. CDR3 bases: TGTGCCAGTGGAGGACTCGCCCGGACGCAAGCTTTCTTT. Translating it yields CASGGLARTQAFF.

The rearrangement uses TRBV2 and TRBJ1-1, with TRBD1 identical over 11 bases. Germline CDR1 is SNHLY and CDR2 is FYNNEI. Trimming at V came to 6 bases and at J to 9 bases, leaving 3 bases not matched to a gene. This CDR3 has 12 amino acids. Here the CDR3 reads CASRTDRGQAFF. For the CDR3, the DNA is TGTGCCAGCAGAACGGACAGGGGGCAAGCTTTCTTT. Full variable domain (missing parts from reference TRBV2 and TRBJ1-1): EPEVTQTPSHQVTQMGQEVILRCVPISNHLYFYWYRQILGQKVEFLVSFYNNEISEKSEIFDDQFSVERPDGSNFTLKIRSTKLEDSAMYFCASRTDRGQAFFGQGTRLTVV.

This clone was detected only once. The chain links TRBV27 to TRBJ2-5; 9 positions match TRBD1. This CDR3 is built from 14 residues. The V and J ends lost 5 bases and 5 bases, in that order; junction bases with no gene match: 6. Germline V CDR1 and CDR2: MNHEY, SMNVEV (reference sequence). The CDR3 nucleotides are TGTGCCAGCAGTCTACAGGGGGCAGGGGAGACCCAGTACTTC. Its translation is CASSLQGAGETQYF.

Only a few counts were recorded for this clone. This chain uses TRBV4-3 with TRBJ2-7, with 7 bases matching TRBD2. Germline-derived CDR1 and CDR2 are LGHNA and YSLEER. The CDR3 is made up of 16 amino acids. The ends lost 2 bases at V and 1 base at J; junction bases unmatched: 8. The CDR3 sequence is CASSQHRAGSSYEQYF. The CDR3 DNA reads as TGCGCCAGCAGCCAACACCGAGCGGGGTCTTCCTACGAGCAGTACTTC.

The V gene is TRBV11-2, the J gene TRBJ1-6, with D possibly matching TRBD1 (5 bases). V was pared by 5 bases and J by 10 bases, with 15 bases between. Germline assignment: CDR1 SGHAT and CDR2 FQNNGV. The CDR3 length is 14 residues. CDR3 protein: CASSLAGGGSPLHF. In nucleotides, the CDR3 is TGTGCCAGCAGCCTGGCTGGGGGGGGATCACCCCTCCACTTT.